This T cell receptor beta chain comes out of a study of blood T cell repertoires in COVID-19. Looking at the study overall: Donors in the United States, Italy and Spain gave samples during acute or convalescent COVID-19.

Libraries were prepared by immunoSEQ multiplex PCR; TCRdb keeps only in-frame clonotypes and omits some of them. This table holds roughly 230,000 clones, 84% found once. Sequenced input: PBMCs or T cells enriched from blood (not recorded which). The sequence derives from a man aged 45-65 years who had recovered from COVID-19.

This chain's CDR3 is CASSQEGSVQAGEPTDTQYF. The CDR3 DNA reads as TGTGCCAGCAGCCAAGAGGGTTCGGTACAAGCGGGGGAACCCACAGATACGCAGTATTTT. The V call is TRBV3-1 (or the pseudogene TRBV3-2), the J call TRBJ2-3, with 8 bases identical to TRBD2. The junction had 16 bases not matched to a gene; V was cut back by 0 bases and J by 2 bases. Per germline, CDR1 LGHDT and CDR2 YNNKEL (reference sequence). The CDR3 loop spans 20 amino acids.